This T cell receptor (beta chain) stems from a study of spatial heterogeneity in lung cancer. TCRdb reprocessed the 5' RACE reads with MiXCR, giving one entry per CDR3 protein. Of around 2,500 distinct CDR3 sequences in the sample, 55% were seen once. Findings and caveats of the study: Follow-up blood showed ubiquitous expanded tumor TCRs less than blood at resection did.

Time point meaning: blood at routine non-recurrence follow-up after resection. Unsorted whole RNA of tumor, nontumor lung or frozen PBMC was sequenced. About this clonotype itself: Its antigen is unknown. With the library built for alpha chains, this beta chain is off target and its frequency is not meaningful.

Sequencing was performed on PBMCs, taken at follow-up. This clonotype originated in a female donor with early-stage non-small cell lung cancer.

The CDR3 loop reads CASSDRYEQYV. The CDR3 coding sequence is TGTGCCAGCAGTGACAGGTACGAGCAGTACGTC. The V gene is TRBV6-2 or TRBV6-3, the J gene TRBJ2-7; maybe TRBD1 (6 bases). The CDR3 consists of 11 residues. V was pared by 5 bases and J by 4 bases, with 6 bases between. CDR1 and CDR2 from the germline V gene are MNHEY and SVGEGT.